Presented here are 29 T cell receptor beta chains from one specimen sequenced in a study of T cell responses to AZD1222 COVID-19 vaccine. Generated by immunoSEQ multiplex PCR, the TCRdb table keeps only in-frame clones and is missing some. The sample carries some 130,000 clones, roughly 85% recorded once. This specimen was peripheral blood, taken on day 0 of AZD1222 vaccination. The receptors shown here come from an adult in good health.

This sequence joins TRBV7-9 and TRBJ1-4; 8 bases line up with TRBD1. The CDR3 extends over 14 amino acids. The V gene end was trimmed by 1 base and the J gene end by 5 bases; junction bases not matched to a gene: 0. Germline V lookup: CDR1 SEHNR, CDR2 FQNEAQ (reference sequence). This chain's CDR3 is CASSLGTGNEKLFF. As DNA, the CDR3 is TGTGCCAGCAGCTTAGGGACAGGGAATGAAAAACTGTTTTTT.

The V call is TRBV28, the J call TRBJ1-3, with 9 bases identical to TRBD1. From germline, CDR1 is MDHEN and CDR2 SYDVKM. This CDR3 region has 15 residues. Trimming removed 5 bases from V and 0 bases from J; junction bases left unmatched: 2. CDR3 sequence (DNA): TGTGCCAGCAGTCTACAGGGGGCCTCTGGAAACACCATATATTTT. Translating gives CASSLQGASGNTIYF.

The chain uses TRBV5-6 and TRBJ1-3; 9 bases are shared with TRBD1. Germline loops: CDR1 SGHDT, CDR2 YYEEEE. The CDR3 spans 17 residues. With V trimmed by 0 bases and J by 2 bases, 6 bases remained unmatched. CDR3 region: CASSLAGQGYAGNTIYF. CDR3 DNA: TGTGCCAGCAGCTTGGCCGGACAGGGGTATGCTGGAAACACCATATATTTT.

V gene TRBV6-6 combines with J gene TRBJ2-7; TRBD1 agrees at 11 bases. Germline V gene data show CDR1 as MNHNY and CDR2 as SVGAGI (reference sequence). V was clipped by 8 bases and J by 7 bases; unmatched bases: 7. The CDR3 extends over 13 amino acids. This CDR3 reads CASAGQGVPEQYF. In DNA, the CDR3 is TGTGCCAGCGCGGGACAGGGGGTTCCAGAGCAGTACTTC.

The genes are TRBV20-1 and TRBJ2-1; D unresolved. The CDR3 spans 12 residues. V lost 3 bases, J lost 7 bases, and 10 bases lay in between. Germline assignment: CDR1 DFQATT and CDR2 SNEGSKA (reference sequence). The CDR3 loop reads CSASTARNEQFF. The CDR3 DNA reads TGCAGTGCTAGTACGGCAAGGAATGAGCAGTTCTTC.

This chain joins TRBV6-5 and TRBJ2-7; unclear D gene. The CDR3 covers 15 residues. The germline gives CDR1 MNHEY, CDR2 SVGAGI. Deletions cut 6 bases from V and 2 bases from J, with 17 bases between. The CDR3 here is CASRAWAGAPYEQYF. The DNA for the CDR3 is TGTGCCAGCAGGGCTTGGGCCGGTGCCCCCTACGAGCAGTACTTC.

The J gene is TRBJ2-7, the V gene TRBV7-9, with 7 bases identical to TRBD2. This CDR3 spans 14 amino acids. J lost 3 bases, V lost 6 bases, and 8 bases had no gene match. Germline V CDR1 and CDR2: SEHNR, FQNEAQ (reference sequence). The CDR3 is CASRGTSDGYEQYF. CDR3 DNA: TGTGCCAGCAGGGGAACTAGCGACGGCTACGAGCAGTACTTC.

The chain employs TRBV16 and TRBJ1-3, with TRBD1 as a possible D gene (5 bases). This CDR3 comprises 16 residues. Germline V lookup: CDR1 KGHSY, CDR2 FQNENV. Trimming took 0 bases from V and 3 from J, leaving 12 bases between them. The DNA for the CDR3 is TGTGCCAGCAGCCAATCGGGACGAGGGCATGGAAACACCATATATTTT. This gives the protein CASSQSGRGHGNTIYF.

This clone was seen just once. The V call is TRBV12-3 or TRBV12-4, the J call TRBJ2-1; D ambiguous. Trimming shortened V by 6 bases and J by 5 bases, and 8 bases separated the two germline ends. This CDR3 spans 12 amino acids. The CDR3 DNA is TGTGCCAGCAGCCCCGGAGACAATGAGCAGTTCTTC. This gives the protein CASSPGDNEQFF.

This clone was seen a handful of times. The CDR3 sequence: CASSAAGDTGELFF. The CDR3 DNA follows: TGTGCCAGCAGCGCCGCGGGGGACACCGGGGAGCTGTTTTTT. V and J are TRBV11-2 and TRBJ2-2; the match to TRBD2 covers 7 bases. The CDR3 loop spans 14 amino acids. V lost 5 bases to trimming and J lost 3 bases; unmatched junction nucleotides: 3. Germline V gene data show CDR1 as SGHAT and CDR2 as FQNNGV.

The chain couples TRBV2 to TRBJ1-4; 7 bases match TRBD1. The V gene's germline CDR1 is SNHLY and CDR2 FYNNEI. V was clipped by 6 bases and J by 3 bases; unmatched bases: 4. This CDR3 spans 14 amino acids. The DNA for the CDR3 is TGTGCCAGCAGACGGACAGGAGCTAATGAAAAACTGTTTTTT. Amino acid sequence: CASRRTGANEKLFF.

This chain uses TRBV5-8 with TRBJ2-5; 13 bases line up with TRBD2. The CDR3 totals 15 residues. Germline lookup yields CDR1 SGHTS and CDR2 YDEGEE. V shed 4 bases and J 5 bases; nucleotides not matched to a gene: 5. The CDR3 coding sequence is TGTGCCAGCAGCCCCGGGACTAGCGGGGATGAGACCCAGTACTTC. Its protein is CASSPGTSGDETQYF.

The chain recombines TRBV4-1 with TRBJ2-1, with unresolved D. The germline V and J ends were trimmed by 7 bases and 0 bases, with 10 bases remaining between them. Germline lookup yields CDR1 MGHRA and CDR2 YSYEKL. The CDR3 sequence is 14 residues long. CDR3 loop: CASTFRLSYNEQFF. The CDR3 DNA is TGCGCCAGCACCTTCAGGCTCTCCTACAATGAGCAGTTCTTC.

V is TRBV4-1 and J is TRBJ2-1; tentative D call: TRBD2 (6 bases). V gave up 5 bases and J gave up 0 bases, with 11 bases separating them. The germline gives CDR1 MGHRA, CDR2 YSYEKL. The CDR3 totals 15 residues. The chain's CDR3 is CASSEEGRSYNEQFF. As DNA, the CDR3 is TGCGCCAGCAGCGAGGAGGGTCGCTCCTACAATGAGCAGTTCTTC.

The chain joins TRBV10-3 to TRBJ1-6; D gene ambiguous. The CDR3 extends over 12 amino acids. Trimming removed 0 bases at V and 10 bases at J, with 4 bases between. The germline V gene encodes CDR1 ENHRY and CDR2 SYGVKD. The CDR3 DNA is TGTGCCATCAGTGAGTCCCAATCACCCCTCCACTTT. It is translated as CAISESQSPLHF.

This clone was seen once. This chain links TRBV6-5 with TRBJ1-2; D is undetermined. The germline V and J ends were trimmed by 7 bases and 0 bases, with 15 bases remaining between them. Germline lookup yields CDR1 MNHEY and CDR2 SVGAGI. This CDR3 contains 15 residues. In DNA, the CDR3 is TGTGCCAGCAAGATTCATCTTAATACTAACTATGGCTACACCTTC. It codes for CASKIHLNTNYGYTF.

The chain combines TRBV30 with TRBJ1-2; tentative D call: TRBD1 (6 bases). CDR1 GTSNPN and CDR2 SVGIG come from the germline V gene (reference sequence). V lost 1 base to trimming and J lost 7 bases, with 10 bases between them. The CDR3 is 12 amino acids. CDR3 region: CAWSAGTTGYTF. The CDR3 DNA reads TGTGCCTGGAGTGCCGGGACAACTGGCTACACCTTC. Full variable domain (outside the CDR3, taken from reference TRBV30 and TRBJ1-2): SQTIHQWPATLVQPVGSPLSLECTVEGTSNPNLYWYRQAAGRGLQLLFYSVGIGQISSEVPQNLSASRPQDRQFILSSKKLLLSDSGFYLCAWSAGTTGYTFGSGTRLTVV.

The chain has TRBV19 and TRBJ2-7; tentatively, D is TRBD1 (5 bases). The germline gives CDR1 LNHDA, CDR2 SQIVND (reference sequence). The CDR3 totals 13 residues. Trimming took 1 base from V and 7 from J, leaving 11 bases between them. In nucleotides, the CDR3 is TGTGCCAGTAGTATAGTTCCAGGGTATGAGCAGTACTTC. Translating gives CASSIVPGYEQYF.

This clone is a singleton in its sample. The chain employs TRBV3-1 (or the pseudogene TRBV3-2) and TRBJ2-7, with 7 bases matching TRBD2. J lost 4 bases, V lost 3 bases, and 6 bases had no gene match. CDR1 is LGHDT and CDR2 is YNNKEL in the germline V gene (reference sequence). This CDR3 has 14 amino acids. In DNA, the CDR3 is TGTGCCAGCAGCCACCAGCGGGATTTTTACGAGCAGTACTTC. It is translated as CASSHQRDFYEQYF.

V is TRBV11-2 and J is TRBJ2-1; 7 positions agree with TRBD1. From germline, CDR1 is SGHAT and CDR2 FQNNGV. The CDR3 covers 13 residues. V trimming: 0 bases; J trimming: 15 bases; junction bases outside the gene matches: 8. The CDR3 is CASSLDLDRVGFF. The CDR3 nucleotides are TGTGCCAGCAGCTTAGATCTTGACAGGGTAGGGTTCTTC.

The chain has TRBV25-1 and TRBJ1-3; a weak D match, TRBD1 (5 bases). The CDR3 is 16 residues long. Germline values: CDR1 MGHDK, CDR2 SYGVNS. Trimming left V 0 bases short and J 2 bases short, with 11 bases between. CDR3 in DNA: TGTGCCAGCAGTGAATATGGGGGAAGCGCTGGAAACACCATATATTTT. The encoded protein is CASSEYGGSAGNTIYF.

The rearrangement joins TRBV27 to TRBJ2-1; D is ambiguous. V lost 2 bases to trimming and J lost 7 bases, with 12 bases between them. The CDR3 covers 14 residues. Germline V gene data show CDR1 as MNHEY and CDR2 as SMNVEV (reference sequence). The CDR3 region is CASSLKVPSNEQFF. CDR3 bases: TGTGCCAGCAGTTTAAAGGTCCCGAGTAATGAGCAGTTCTTC.

A single count supports this clone. The CDR3 is CASRPPANTEAFF. CDR3 coding DNA: TGTGCCAGCAGACCCCCGGCAAACACTGAAGCTTTCTTT. V usage is TRBV11-2 and J usage is TRBJ1-1, with D unclear. CDR1 is SGHAT and CDR2 is FQNNGV in the germline V gene. The length of the CDR3 is 13 residues. V gave up 6 bases and J gave up 2 bases, with 10 bases separating them.

The rearrangement joins TRBV12-3 or TRBV12-4 to TRBJ1-4, with no clear D. This CDR3 is 13 amino acids long. V was pared by 4 bases and J by 7 bases, with 10 bases between. The CDR3 here is CASSSPRGEKLFF. CDR3 in DNA: TGTGCCAGCAGTTCCCCCCGGGGTGAAAAACTGTTTTTT.

Only a few counts were recorded for this clone. This chain joins TRBV7-9 and TRBJ2-7, with a tentative D call TRBD1 (6 bases). Deletions cut 5 bases from V and 0 bases from J, with 11 bases between. Germline loops: CDR1 SEHNR, CDR2 FQNEAQ (reference sequence). The CDR3 runs 14 residues. The CDR3 sequence: CASSESGHSYEQYF. The DNA for the CDR3 is TGTGCCAGCAGCGAATCGGGACACTCCTACGAGCAGTACTTC.

The rearrangement joins TRBV10-3 to TRBJ1-2; D uncertain. The CDR3 totals 12 residues. V lost 8 bases and J lost 1, with 8 bases in between. The germline V gene encodes CDR1 ENHRY and CDR2 SYGVKD. This chain's CDR3 is CAIGRDNYGYTF. In DNA, the CDR3 is TGTGCCATCGGTCGAGATAACTATGGCTACACCTTC.

This sequence joins TRBV19 and TRBJ1-1, with 9 bases that match TRBD1. CDR1 and CDR2 from the germline V gene are LNHDA and SQIVND (reference sequence). The CDR3 length is 16 residues. The ends lost 3 bases at V and 3 bases at J; junction bases unmatched: 8. The CDR3 region is CASSMGYRGRDTEAFF. The CDR3 DNA reads TGTGCCAGTAGTATGGGGTACAGGGGGCGCGACACTGAAGCTTTCTTT.

The chain combines TRBV18 with TRBJ2-4; no reliable D call. CDR1 KGHSH and CDR2 LQKENI come from the germline V gene. This CDR3 has 13 amino acids. V lost 5 bases, J lost 1 base, and 6 bases lay in between. CDR3 DNA sequence: TGTGCCAGCTCAACCAGCGCCAAAAACATTCAGTACTTC. This translates into CASSTSAKNIQYF.

This rearrangement joins TRBV27 to TRBJ1-5; no clear D. V dropped 5 bases and J dropped 2 bases, with 10 bases sitting between them. CDR1 MNHEY and CDR2 SMNVEV come from the germline V gene (reference sequence). The CDR3 sequence is 14 residues long. CDR3 protein: CASSRVLGNQPQHF. In DNA, the CDR3 is TGTGCCAGCAGTAGGGTTTTGGGCAATCAGCCCCAGCATTTT.